A selection of T cell receptor beta chains follows, all from one sample in a study of blood T cell repertoires in COVID-19. Repertoires were generated with immunoSEQ multiplex PCR, while TCRdb's copy carries only in-frame clones and drops some. The profile covers approximately 160,000 clones, with under 80% appearing a single time and roughly 2.8% taken by the ten largest. Source material: peripheral blood. These receptors all come from a man aged 65 to 85 with acute or convalescent COVID-19. The CDR3 runs from the conserved cysteine through the conserved F or W. Fields, in order: V gene, D gene, clone size, J gene, CDR3 protein, CDR3 DNA. D genes are given only for firm matches. Expanded clones are given a class, and other clones once, few, many or no size at all.

v_call: TRBV10-3; d_call: TRBD1; clone_size: NA; j_call: TRBJ1-2; cdr3_aa: CAISESGQGSDGYTF; cdr3_nt: TGTGCCATCAGTGAGTCGGGACAGGGGTCGGATGGCTACACCTTC
v_call: TRBV5-8; d_call: TRBD2; clone_size: NA; j_call: TRBJ2-1; cdr3_aa: CASSFRLAGGGEQFF; cdr3_nt: TGTGCCAGCAGCTTCCGGCTAGCGGGGGGGGGTGAGCAGTTCTTC
v_call: TRBV6-6; d_call: NA; clone_size: few; j_call: TRBJ2-7; cdr3_aa: CASSYGQNSYEQYF; cdr3_nt: TGTGCCAGCAGTTACGGGCAAAACTCCTACGAGCAGTACTTC
v_call: TRBV3-1/TRBV3-2; d_call: NA; clone_size: NA; j_call: TRBJ2-7; cdr3_aa: CASSQGQGRDF; cdr3_nt: TGTGCCAGCAGCCAAGGGCAGGGGAGAGACTTC
v_call: TRBV6-5; d_call: TRBD1; clone_size: NA; j_call: TRBJ1-1; cdr3_aa: CASSPRQGAHTEAFF; cdr3_nt: TGTGCCAGCAGCCCCCGACAGGGGGCGCACACTGAAGCTTTCTTT
v_call: TRBV27; d_call: TRBD1; clone_size: few; j_call: TRBJ2-7; cdr3_aa: CASSFFPTRQGSYEQYF; cdr3_nt: TGTGCCAGCAGTTTTTTCCCCACCCGACAGGGATCCTACGAGCAGTACTTC
v_call: TRBV3-1/TRBV3-2; d_call: NA; clone_size: NA; j_call: TRBJ2-1; cdr3_aa: CASSQPGHPDNEQFF; cdr3_nt: TGTGCCAGCAGCCAGCCGGGACACCCCGACAATGAGCAGTTCTTC
v_call: TRBV6-5; d_call: NA; clone_size: NA; j_call: TRBJ2-1; cdr3_aa: CASSTLTRSEQFF; cdr3_nt: TGTGCCAGCAGTACCCTAACCCGGAGTGAGCAGTTCTTC
v_call: TRBV5-1; d_call: TRBD1; clone_size: NA; j_call: TRBJ2-7; cdr3_aa: CASSTQEQGRSYEQYF; cdr3_nt: TGCGCCAGCAGCACGCAAGAACAGGGGAGATCCTACGAGCAGTACTTC
v_call: TRBV10-3; d_call: NA; clone_size: many; j_call: TRBJ1-6; cdr3_aa: CAISDGGGGSPLHF; cdr3_nt: TGTGCCATCAGTGATGGGGGAGGAGGTTCACCCCTCCACTTT
v_call: TRBV19; d_call: NA; clone_size: NA; j_call: TRBJ1-6; cdr3_aa: CASSGGPYTPLHF; cdr3_nt: TGTGCCAGTAGTGGAGGGCCCTACACACCCCTCCACTTT
v_call: TRBV6-1; d_call: NA; clone_size: NA; j_call: TRBJ1-1; cdr3_aa: CASSEESAGKAFF; cdr3_nt: TGTGCCAGCAGTGAAGAATCGGCAGGGAAAGCTTTCTTT
v_call: TRBV15; d_call: NA; clone_size: NA; j_call: TRBJ1-3; cdr3_aa: CATSRERGNTIYF; cdr3_nt: TGTGCCACCAGCAGGGAGAGGGGAAACACCATATATTTT
v_call: TRBV6-5; d_call: TRBD1; clone_size: many; j_call: TRBJ1-1; cdr3_aa: CASSWAGQPNTEAFF; cdr3_nt: TGTGCCAGCAGTTGGGCGGGACAGCCGAACACTGAAGCTTTCTTT
v_call: TRBV6-5; d_call: TRBD2; clone_size: NA; j_call: TRBJ2-1; cdr3_aa: CASSYSGLADNEQFF; cdr3_nt: TGTGCCAGCAGTTACTCGGGACTAGCGGACAATGAGCAGTTCTTC
v_call: TRBV9; d_call: TRBD2; clone_size: NA; j_call: TRBJ2-1; cdr3_aa: CASSAISGSVSNEQFF; cdr3_nt: TGTGCCAGCAGCGCTATAAGCGGGAGTGTGAGCAATGAGCAGTTCTTC
v_call: TRBV6-5; d_call: NA; clone_size: NA; j_call: TRBJ1-1; cdr3_aa: CASSLVEEGTEAFF; cdr3_nt: TGTGCCAGCAGCTTGGTCGAGGAGGGCACTGAAGCTTTCTTT
v_call: TRBV24-1; d_call: TRBD1; clone_size: NA; j_call: TRBJ2-7; cdr3_aa: CATSDLTGDEQYF; cdr3_nt: TGTGCCACCAGTGATCTGACAGGGGACGAGCAGTACTTC
v_call: TRBV14; d_call: NA; clone_size: few; j_call: TRBJ1-2; cdr3_aa: CASSPHRGLANYGYTF; cdr3_nt: TGTGCCAGCAGCCCTCATAGGGGCCTAGCTAACTATGGCTACACCTTC
v_call: TRBV5-6; d_call: TRBD1; clone_size: NA; j_call: TRBJ2-5; cdr3_aa: CASSPGDRGIQETQYF; cdr3_nt: TGTGCCAGCAGCCCCGGGGACAGGGGGATTCAAGAGACCCAGTACTTC
v_call: TRBV12-3/TRBV12-4; d_call: NA; clone_size: many; j_call: TRBJ2-5; cdr3_aa: CASSLKETQYF; cdr3_nt: TGTGCCAGCAGTCTAAAAGAGACCCAGTACTTC
v_call: TRBV7-2; d_call: TRBD1; clone_size: NA; j_call: TRBJ1-3; cdr3_aa: CASSLRTGGRNTIYF; cdr3_nt: TGTGCCAGCAGCTTACGGACAGGGGGCAGGAACACCATATATTTT
v_call: TRBV27; d_call: NA; clone_size: few; j_call: TRBJ2-7; cdr3_aa: CASSLKPSSYEQYF; cdr3_nt: TGTGCCAGCAGTTTAAAGCCCTCCTCCTACGAGCAGTACTTC
v_call: TRBV9; d_call: NA; clone_size: NA; j_call: TRBJ1-1; cdr3_aa: CASSVSQVGGTEAFF; cdr3_nt: TGTGCCAGCAGCGTAAGCCAGGTCGGTGGCACTGAAGCTTTCTTT
v_call: TRBV7-6; d_call: TRBD2; clone_size: NA; j_call: TRBJ2-3; cdr3_aa: CASSFGLAGGKRGTDTQYF; cdr3_nt: TGTGCCAGCAGCTTTGGACTAGCGGGGGGGAAGAGGGGCACAGATACGCAGTATTTT
v_call: TRBV5-4; d_call: NA; clone_size: once; j_call: TRBJ2-7; cdr3_aa: CASSSDWGYEQYF; cdr3_nt: TGTGCCAGCAGCTCGGACTGGGGCTACGAGCAGTACTTC
v_call: TRBV11-3; d_call: NA; clone_size: NA; j_call: TRBJ2-5; cdr3_aa: CASSLAGFQETQYF; cdr3_nt: TGTGCCAGCAGCTTGGCGGGGTTCCAAGAGACCCAGTACTTC
v_call: TRBV10-3; d_call: NA; clone_size: once; j_call: TRBJ2-5; cdr3_aa: CAISVGGSETQYF; cdr3_nt: TGTGCCATCAGTGTTGGGGGGTCAGAGACCCAGTACTTC
v_call: TRBV19; d_call: NA; clone_size: NA; j_call: TRBJ1-4; cdr3_aa: CASSTLLGQGGEKLFF; cdr3_nt: TGTGCCAGTAGTACCCTGTTAGGCCAGGGCGGCGAAAAACTGTTTTTT
v_call: TRBV14; d_call: NA; clone_size: once; j_call: TRBJ2-1; cdr3_aa: CASSQTSAGEQFF; cdr3_nt: TGTGCCAGCAGCCAAACCTCGGCAGGTGAGCAGTTCTTC
v_call: TRBV27; d_call: TRBD1; clone_size: NA; j_call: TRBJ1-1; cdr3_aa: CASSTRQGHTEAFF; cdr3_nt: TGTGCCAGCAGTACCCGACAGGGTCACACTGAAGCTTTCTTT